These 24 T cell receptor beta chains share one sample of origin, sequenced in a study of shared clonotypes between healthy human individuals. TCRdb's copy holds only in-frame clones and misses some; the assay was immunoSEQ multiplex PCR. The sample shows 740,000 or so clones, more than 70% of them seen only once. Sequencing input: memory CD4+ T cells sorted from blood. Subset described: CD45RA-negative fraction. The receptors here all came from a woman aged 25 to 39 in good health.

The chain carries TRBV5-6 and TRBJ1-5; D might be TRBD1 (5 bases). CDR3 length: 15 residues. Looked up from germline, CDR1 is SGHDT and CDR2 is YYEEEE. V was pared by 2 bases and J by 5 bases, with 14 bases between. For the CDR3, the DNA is TGTGCCAGCAGCTTAGGTGGGACGGAGTATCAGCCCCAGCATTTT. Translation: CASSLGGTEYQPQHF.

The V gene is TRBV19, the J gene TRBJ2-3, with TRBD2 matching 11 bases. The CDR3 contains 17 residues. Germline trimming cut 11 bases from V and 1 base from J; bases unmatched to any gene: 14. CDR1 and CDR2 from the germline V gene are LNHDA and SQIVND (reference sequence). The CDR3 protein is CASRRGSGRAGTDTQYF. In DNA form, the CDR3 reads TGTGCCTCTCGTAGGGGTAGCGGGAGGGCTGGCACAGATACGCAGTATTTT.

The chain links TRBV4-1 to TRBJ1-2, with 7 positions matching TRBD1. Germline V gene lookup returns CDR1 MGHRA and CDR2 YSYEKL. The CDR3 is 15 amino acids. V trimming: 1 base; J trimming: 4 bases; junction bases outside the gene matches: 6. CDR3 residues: CASSQGQGDSYGYTF. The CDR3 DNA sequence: TGCGCCAGCAGCCAAGGACAGGGAGACTCCTATGGCTACACCTTC.

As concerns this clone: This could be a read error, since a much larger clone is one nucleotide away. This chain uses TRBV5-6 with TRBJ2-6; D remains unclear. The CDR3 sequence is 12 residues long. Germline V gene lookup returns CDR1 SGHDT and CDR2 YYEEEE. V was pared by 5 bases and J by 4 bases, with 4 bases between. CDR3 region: CASSAGANVLTF. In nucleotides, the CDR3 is TGTGCCAGCAGTGCCGGGGCCAACGTCCTGACTTTC. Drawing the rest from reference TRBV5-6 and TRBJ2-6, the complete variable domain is DAGVTQSPTHLIKTRGQQVTLRCSPKSGHDTVSWYQQALGQGPQFIFQYYEEEERQRGNFPDRFSGHQFPNYSSELNVNALLLGDSALYLCASSAGANVLTFGAGSRLTVL.

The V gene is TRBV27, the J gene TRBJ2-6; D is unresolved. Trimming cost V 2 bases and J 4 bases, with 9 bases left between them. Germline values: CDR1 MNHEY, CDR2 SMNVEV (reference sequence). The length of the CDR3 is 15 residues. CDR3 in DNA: TGTGCCAGCAGTTTAGGCGCCTTGGGGGCCAACGTCCTGACTTTC. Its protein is CASSLGALGANVLTF.

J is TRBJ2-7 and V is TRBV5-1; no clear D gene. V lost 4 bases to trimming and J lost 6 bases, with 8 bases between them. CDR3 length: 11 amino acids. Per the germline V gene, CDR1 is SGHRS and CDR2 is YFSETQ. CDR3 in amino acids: CASSRASEQYF. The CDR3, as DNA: TGCGCCAGCAGCCGGGCCTCCGAGCAGTACTTC.

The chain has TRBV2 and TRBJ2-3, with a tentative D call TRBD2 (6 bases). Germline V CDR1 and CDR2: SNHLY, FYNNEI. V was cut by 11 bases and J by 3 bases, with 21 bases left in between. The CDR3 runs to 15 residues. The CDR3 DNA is TGTGCCGGCCGTTTCGGGACTTTGTTTACAGATACGCAGTATTTT. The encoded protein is CAGRFGTLFTDTQYF.

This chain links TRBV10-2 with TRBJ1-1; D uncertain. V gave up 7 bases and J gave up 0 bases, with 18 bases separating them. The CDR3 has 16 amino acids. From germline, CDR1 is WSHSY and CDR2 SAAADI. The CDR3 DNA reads TGCGCCAGCATGAGTGAGAGCTTACGGTTGAACACTGAAGCTTTCTTT. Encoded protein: CASMSESLRLNTEAFF.

CDR3 region: CASQRQTDTQYF. In nucleotides, the CDR3 is TGTGCCAGCCAGCGACAGACAGATACGCAGTATTTT. The rearrangement uses TRBV28 and TRBJ2-3; possibly TRBD1 for D (5 bases). The germline gives CDR1 MDHEN, CDR2 SYDVKM. The CDR3 covers 12 residues. V lost 8 bases to trimming and J lost 3 bases, with 9 bases between them.

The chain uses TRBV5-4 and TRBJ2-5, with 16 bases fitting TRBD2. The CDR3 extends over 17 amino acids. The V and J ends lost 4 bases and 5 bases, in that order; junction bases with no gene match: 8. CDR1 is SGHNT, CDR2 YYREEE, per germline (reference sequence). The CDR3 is CASSPGLAGGQAETQYF. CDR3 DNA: TGTGCCAGCAGCCCGGGACTAGCGGGAGGGCAGGCGGAGACCCAGTACTTC. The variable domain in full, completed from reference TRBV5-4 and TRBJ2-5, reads ETGVTQSPTHLIKTRGQQVTLRCSSQSGHNTVSWYQQALGQGPQFIFQYYREEENGRGNFPPRFSGLQFPNYSSELNVNALELDDSALYLCASSPGLAGGQAETQYFGPGTRLLVL.

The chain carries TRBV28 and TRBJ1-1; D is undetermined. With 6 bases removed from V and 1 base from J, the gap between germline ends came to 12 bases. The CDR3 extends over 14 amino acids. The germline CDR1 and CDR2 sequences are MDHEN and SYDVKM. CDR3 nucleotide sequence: TGTGCCAGCAGAGCCGCCGACGGGAACACTGAAGCTTTCTTT. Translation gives CASRAADGNTEAFF.

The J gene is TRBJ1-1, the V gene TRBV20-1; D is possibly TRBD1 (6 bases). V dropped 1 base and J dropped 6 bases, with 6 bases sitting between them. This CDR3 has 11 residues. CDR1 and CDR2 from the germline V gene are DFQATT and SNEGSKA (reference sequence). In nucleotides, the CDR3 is TGCAGTGCTAGAGCAGGGGCTGAAGCTTTCTTT. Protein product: CSARAGAEAFF.

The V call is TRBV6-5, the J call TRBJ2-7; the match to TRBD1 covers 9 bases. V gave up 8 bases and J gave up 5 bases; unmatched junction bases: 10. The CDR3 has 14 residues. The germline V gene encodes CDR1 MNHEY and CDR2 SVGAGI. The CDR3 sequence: CASGQGPLGDEQYF. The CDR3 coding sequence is TGTGCCAGCGGACAGGGGCCTTTGGGGGACGAGCAGTACTTC.

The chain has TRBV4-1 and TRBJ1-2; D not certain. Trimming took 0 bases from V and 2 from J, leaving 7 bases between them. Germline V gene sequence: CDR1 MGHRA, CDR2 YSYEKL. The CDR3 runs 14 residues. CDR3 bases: TGCGCCAGCAGCCAAGATGGGGAGAACTATGGCTACACCTTC. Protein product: CASSQDGENYGYTF.

For the CDR3, the DNA is TGTGCCAGTAGTATGTGGCAGTACAATGAGCAGTTCTTC. Translation: CASSMWQYNEQFF. This chain uses TRBV19 with TRBJ2-1; D gene unclear. This CDR3 is built from 13 residues. V shed 3 bases and J shed 4 bases, with 7 bases lying between them. Germline assignment: CDR1 LNHDA and CDR2 SQIVND (reference sequence).

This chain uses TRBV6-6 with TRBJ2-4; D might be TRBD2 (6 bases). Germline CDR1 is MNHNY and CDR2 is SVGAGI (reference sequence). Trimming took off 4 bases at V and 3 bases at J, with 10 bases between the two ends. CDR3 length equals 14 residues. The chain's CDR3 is CASSSIADKNIQYF. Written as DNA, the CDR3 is TGTGCCAGCAGTTCCATAGCGGACAAAAACATTCAGTACTTC.

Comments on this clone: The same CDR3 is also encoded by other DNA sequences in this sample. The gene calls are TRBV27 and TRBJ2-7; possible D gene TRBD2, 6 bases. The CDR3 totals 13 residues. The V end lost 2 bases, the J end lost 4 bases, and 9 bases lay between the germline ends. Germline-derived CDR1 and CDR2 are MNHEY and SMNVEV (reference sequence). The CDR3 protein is CASSLKEGYEQYF. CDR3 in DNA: TGTGCCAGCAGTTTAAAGGAGGGGTACGAGCAGTACTTC.

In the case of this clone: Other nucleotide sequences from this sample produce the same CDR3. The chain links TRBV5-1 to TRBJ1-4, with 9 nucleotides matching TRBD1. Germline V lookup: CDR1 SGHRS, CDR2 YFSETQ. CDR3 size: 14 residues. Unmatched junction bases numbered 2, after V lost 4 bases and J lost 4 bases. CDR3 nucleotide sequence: TGCGCCAGCAGCCGGGGACAGGGTAATGAAAAACTGTTTTTT. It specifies CASSRGQGNEKLFF.

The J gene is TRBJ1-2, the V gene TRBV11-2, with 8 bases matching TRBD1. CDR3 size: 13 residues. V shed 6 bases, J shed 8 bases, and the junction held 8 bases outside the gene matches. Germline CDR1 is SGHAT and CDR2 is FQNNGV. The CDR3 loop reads CASRRQGALGYTF. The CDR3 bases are TGTGCCAGCAGAAGGCAGGGGGCCTTGGGCTACACCTTC. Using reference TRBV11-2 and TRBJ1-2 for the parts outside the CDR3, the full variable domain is EAGVAQSPRYKIIEKRQSVAFWCNPISGHATLYWYQQILGQGPKLLIQFQNNGVVDDSQLPKDRFSAERLKGVDSTLKIQPAKLEDSAVYLCASRRQGALGYTFGSGTRLTVV.

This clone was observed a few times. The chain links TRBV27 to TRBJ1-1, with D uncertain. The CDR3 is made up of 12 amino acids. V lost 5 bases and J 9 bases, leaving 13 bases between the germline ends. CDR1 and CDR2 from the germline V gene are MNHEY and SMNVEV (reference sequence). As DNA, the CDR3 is TGTGCCAGCAGTCAGACGGGTTTAAAAGCTTTCTTT. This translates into CASSQTGLKAFF.

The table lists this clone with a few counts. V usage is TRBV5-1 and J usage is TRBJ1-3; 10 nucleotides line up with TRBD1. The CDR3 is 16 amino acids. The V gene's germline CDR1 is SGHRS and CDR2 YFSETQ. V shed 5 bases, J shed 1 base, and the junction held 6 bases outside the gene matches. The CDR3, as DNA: TGCGCCAGCAGAAGGACAGGGGGATATTCTGGAAACACCATATATTTT. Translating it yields CASRRTGGYSGNTIYF. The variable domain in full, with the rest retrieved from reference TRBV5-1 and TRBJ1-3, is KAGVTQTPRYLIKTRGQQVTLSCSPISGHRSVSWYQQTPGQGLQFLFEYFSETQRNKGNFPGRFSGRQFSNSRSEMNVSTLELGDSALYLCASRRTGGYSGNTIYFGEGSWLTVV.

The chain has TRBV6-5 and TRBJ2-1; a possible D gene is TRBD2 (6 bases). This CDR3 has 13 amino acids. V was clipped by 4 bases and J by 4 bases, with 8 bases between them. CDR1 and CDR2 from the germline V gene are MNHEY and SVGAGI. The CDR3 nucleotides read TGTGCCAGCAGTTCGGGGGAATACAATGAGCAGTTCTTC. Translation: CASSSGEYNEQFF.

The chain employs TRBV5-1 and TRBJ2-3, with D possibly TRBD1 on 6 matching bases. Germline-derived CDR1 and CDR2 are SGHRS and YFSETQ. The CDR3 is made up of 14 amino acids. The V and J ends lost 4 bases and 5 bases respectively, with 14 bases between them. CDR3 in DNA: TGCGCCAGCAGCCTACCAGGGGCAGGAGATACGCAGTATTTT. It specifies CASSLPGAGDTQYF.

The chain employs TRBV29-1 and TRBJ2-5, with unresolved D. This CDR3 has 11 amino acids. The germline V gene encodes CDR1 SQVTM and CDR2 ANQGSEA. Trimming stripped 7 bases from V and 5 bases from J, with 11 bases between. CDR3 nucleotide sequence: TGCAGCGCTTGGGCGGCCGAGACCCAGTACTTC. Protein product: CSAWAAETQYF. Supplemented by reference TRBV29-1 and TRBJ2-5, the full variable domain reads SAVISQKPSRDICQRGTSLTIQCQVDSQVTMMFWYRQQPGQSLTLIATANQGSEATYESGFVIDKFPISRPNLTFSTLTVSNMSPEDSSIYLCSAWAAETQYFGPGTRLLVL.